This is a list of T cell receptor beta chains from one sample in a study of a mutant IDH1 vaccine in newly diagnosed glioma. The assay was immunoSEQ multiplex PCR, and TCRdb's table has in-frame clones only and misses some. The profile shows around 23,000 clones, approximately 80% of them singletons. These receptors have no known antigen. Sequences were derived from PBMCs, sampled from a glioma patient whose treatment included an IDH1 peptide vaccine. These receptors were obtained from a man aged 40-50 years with glioma. The CDR3 runs from the conserved cysteine through the conserved F or W. D genes are given only for firm matches. Clone size, where shown, is once, few, many, or a class for clones that have expanded.

. | . | TRBJ1-1 | TRBV6-4 | CASSDRENTEAFF | TGTGCCAGCAGTGACCGGGAGAACACTGAAGCTTTCTTT
. | . | TRBJ2-2 | TRBV5-1 | CASSLGGARTNTGELFF | TGCGCCAGCAGCTTGGGCGGCGCCAGGACGAACACCGGGGAGCTGTTTTTT
. | few | TRBJ1-1 | TRBV16 | CASTQGKMNTEAFF | TGTGCCAGCACCCAGGGGAAAATGAACACTGAAGCTTTCTTT
. | . | TRBJ1-1 | TRBV19 | CASSIGGLNTEAFF | TGTGCCAGTAGTATAGGGGGACTGAACACTGAAGCTTTCTTT
TRBD1 | . | TRBJ1-2 | TRBV28 | CASSSLDREGYTF | TGTGCCAGCAGTTCGTTAGACAGGGAGGGCTACACCTTC
. | . | TRBJ1-1 | TRBV30 | CAWSPLTEAFF | TGTGCCTGGAGTCCCCTCACTGAAGCTTTCTTT
TRBD2 | . | TRBJ2-5 | TRBV19 | CASSIGGASGAQETQYF | TGTGCCAGTAGTATAGGTGGGGCTAGCGGAGCCCAAGAGACCCAGTACTTC
. | . | TRBJ2-7 | TRBV11-2 | CASSLGRIYEQYF | TGTGCCAGCAGCTTAGGTCGGATCTACGAGCAGTACTTC
. | once | TRBJ1-2 | TRBV6-6 | CASSPATQANYGYTF | TGTGCCAGCAGTCCCGCAACCCAGGCTAACTATGGCTACACCTTC
. | . | TRBJ1-5 | TRBV6-1 | CASCTGVFNQPQHF | TGTGCCAGCTGTACCGGGGTATTCAATCAGCCCCAGCATTTT
TRBD1 | . | TRBJ2-3 | TRBV29-1 | CSARQGGTDTQYF | TGCAGCGCAAGACAGGGCGGCACAGATACGCAGTATTTT
. | . | TRBJ2-2 | TRBV16 | CASSPAVGLSTGELFF | TGTGCCAGCAGCCCCGCCGTGGGGTTGAGCACCGGGGAGCTGTTTTTT
. | . | TRBJ1-5 | TRBV19 | CASSIGEARTHQPQHF | TGTGCCAGTAGTATAGGGGAAGCCCGGACTCATCAGCCCCAGCATTTT
TRBD1 | . | TRBJ1-3 | TRBV6-5 | CASSYLGDSSGNTIYF | TGTGCCAGCAGTTACTTGGGGGACAGCTCTGGAAACACCATATATTTT
. | few | TRBJ1-2 | TRBV6-1 | CASREAGGYGYTF | TGTGCCAGCAGGGAGGCGGGCGGCTATGGCTACACCTTC
. | . | TRBJ2-3 | TRBV7-2 | CASSLEAGTDTQYF | TGTGCCAGCAGCTTAGAGGCGGGGACAGATACGCAGTATTTT
TRBD1 | . | TRBJ2-5 | TRBV11-2 | CASSFSGTGKETQYF | TGTGCCAGCAGCTTCTCCGGGACAGGAAAAGAGACCCAGTACTTC
. | medium-sized | TRBJ1-1 | TRBV18 | CASSPNGRGEAFF | TGTGCCAGCTCACCAAATGGTCGGGGTGAAGCTTTCTTT
TRBD1 | . | TRBJ1-3 | TRBV11-3 | CASSLGRTGSGNTIYF | TGTGCCAGCAGCTTAGGGCGGACAGGGTCTGGAAACACCATATATTTT
. | . | TRBJ2-1 | TRBV30 | CAWSVLGVDDEQFF | TGTGCCTGGAGTGTACTAGGGGTTGACGATGAGCAGTTCTTC
. | . | TRBJ1-2 | TRBV5-6 | CASSLRQGLDYTF | TGTGCCAGCAGCTTGAGGCAGGGTTTAGACTACACCTTC
TRBD1 | . | TRBJ1-2 | TRBV5-1 | CASSLTGDDYGYTF | TGCGCCAGCAGCTTGACAGGGGACGACTATGGCTACACCTTC
. | . | TRBJ2-1 | TRBV5-1 | CASSFPQSGASYNEQFF | TGCGCCAGCAGCTTCCCCCAATCAGGGGCCTCCTACAATGAGCAGTTCTTC
. | few | TRBJ1-5 | TRBV4-1 | CASSQGLDHQPQHF | TGCGCCAGCAGCCAAGGATTGGACCATCAGCCCCAGCATTTT
. | . | TRBJ2-3 | TRBV7-9 | CASSPPVSADTQYF | TGTGCCAGCAGCCCTCCCGTGTCGGCGGATACGCAGTATTTT
TRBD2 | . | TRBJ2-3 | TRBV30 | CAWSKGGRASDTQYF | TGTGCCTGGAGTAAAGGCGGGAGGGCCTCAGATACGCAGTATTTT
TRBD1 | few | TRBJ1-5 | TRBV6-5 | CASSAGQGAYQPQHF | TGTGCCAGCAGTGCCGGACAGGGGGCTTACCAGCCCCAGCATTTT
. | . | TRBJ1-2 | TRBV7-6 | CASSLVPQANYGYTF | TGTGCCAGCAGCTTAGTCCCACAGGCTAACTATGGCTACACCTTC
. | . | TRBJ1-2 | TRBV19 | CASSIALGSFYGYTF | TGTGCCAGTAGTATAGCCCTCGGGTCGTTCTATGGCTACACCTTC
TRBD2 | few | TRBJ2-5 | TRBV29-1 | CSVETSSGSQETQYF | TGCAGCGTTGAAACGTCTAGCGGGAGCCAAGAGACCCAGTACTTC
TRBD1 | few | TRBJ1-1 | TRBV29-1 | CSVETNRGSTEAFF | TGCAGCGTTGAAACAAACAGGGGATCCACTGAAGCTTTCTTT
. | few | TRBJ1-2 | TRBV19 | CASSRDVGFGYTF | TGTGCCAGTAGCCGGGACGTCGGTTTCGGCTACACCTTC
. | . | TRBJ1-1 | TRBV6-1 | CASSSVINTEAFF | TGTGCCAGCAGTAGTGTTATAAACACTGAAGCTTTCTTT
TRBD2 | . | TRBJ2-2 | TRBV2 | CASSEGPNKIAGSTNTGELFF | TGTGCCAGCAGTGAAGGGCCAAATAAGATAGCGGGCTCTACGAACACCGGGGAGCTGTTTTTT
TRBD2 | . | TRBJ2-2 | TRBV5-1 | CASSLDVAGATGELFF | TGCGCCAGCAGCTTGGACGTAGCGGGAGCCACCGGGGAGCTGTTTTTT
. | . | TRBJ1-3 | TRBV18 | CASSRNHRESSGNTIYF | TGTGCCAGCTCACGAAACCACAGGGAGAGCTCTGGAAACACCATATATTTT
. | . | TRBJ1-2 | TRBV4-2 | CASSQDEDYGYTF | TGTGCCAGCAGCCAAGATGAAGACTATGGCTACACCTTC
. | . | TRBJ1-3 | TRBV7-9 | CASSLARLDTGGNTIYF | TGTGCCAGCAGCTTGGCCCGACTAGACACAGGTGGAAACACCATATATTTT
. | . | TRBJ1-1 | TRBV6-4 | CASSDSVYGVGEAFF | TGTGCCAGCAGTGACTCAGTCTACGGAGTGGGTGAAGCTTTCTTT
. | few | TRBJ1-1 | TRBV7-8 | CASSLAGGFAFF | TGTGCCAGCAGCTTAGCTGGAGGGTTCGCTTTCTTT
. | few | TRBJ2-7 | TRBV19 | CASRNLDSYEQYF | TGTGCCAGTAGAAATTTAGACAGCTACGAGCAGTACTTC